The 9 T cell receptor beta chains below come from one sample, sequenced in a study of blood T cell repertoires in COVID-19. The data were produced by immunoSEQ multiplex PCR, yet TCRdb's version contains in-frame clones alone and is incomplete. The data hold under 150,000 clones, with 81% observed a single time. Sequencing input: peripheral blood. The receptors derive from a man between 45 and 60 years old with acute or convalescent COVID-19.

V is TRBV6-5 and J is TRBJ2-2; TRBD2 matches 7 bases. Germline V lookup: CDR1 MNHEY, CDR2 SVGAGI. The CDR3 has 15 amino acids. V lost 8 bases, J lost 1 base, and 7 bases stayed unmatched. The CDR3 DNA reads TGTGCCAGCCTTGCAGGGAGGGTGAACACCGGGGAGCTGTTTTTT. It translates to CASLAGRVNTGELFF.

CDR3 amino acids: CASSGTSGGISDTQYF. CDR3 DNA sequence: TGTGCCAGCAGCGGGACTAGCGGGGGGATATCAGATACGCAGTATTTT. The rearrangement uses TRBV9 and TRBJ2-3; TRBD2 matches at 14 bases. The V gene's germline CDR1 is SGDLS and CDR2 YYNGEE. V shed 3 bases and J 4 bases; nucleotides not matched to a gene: 4. This CDR3 is built from 16 residues.

V and J are TRBV18 and TRBJ1-1, with a possible D match to TRBD1 (5 bases). CDR1 and CDR2 (germline): KGHSH, LQKENI. Between the trimmed V and J ends, which lost 4 bases and 8 bases, there was a span of 14 bases. This CDR3 is 13 amino acids long. CDR3 in DNA: TGTGCCAGCTCACTGACAGTGGCCCCCGAAGCTTTCTTT. Its protein product is CASSLTVAPEAFF.

The chain links TRBV18 to TRBJ1-3; D might be TRBD1 (6 bases). Trimming took off 1 base at V and 2 bases at J, with 12 bases between the two ends. CDR1 and CDR2 (germline): KGHSH, LQKENI. This CDR3 has 16 residues. The CDR3 loop is CASSPLAGAAGNTIYF. DNA for the CDR3: TGTGCCAGCTCACCACTAGCGGGGGCAGCTGGAAACACCATATATTTT. The entire variable domain, with the rest obtained from reference TRBV18 and TRBJ1-3, is as follows: NAGVMQNPRHLVRRRGQEARLRCSPMKGHSHVYWYRQLPEEGLKFMVYLQKENIIDESGMPKERFSAEFPKEGPSILRIQQVVRGDSAAYFCASSPLAGAAGNTIYFGEGSWLTVV.

The gene calls are TRBV10-1 and TRBJ1-1, with 7 bases identical to TRBD1. The CDR3 totals 14 residues. Germline trimming cut 6 bases from V and 1 base from J; bases unmatched to any gene: 5. Germline V lookup: CDR1 WNHNN, CDR2 SYGVQD (reference sequence). Here the CDR3 DNA reads TGCGCCAGCAGCCCGGGACAGTCGAACACTGAAGCTTTCTTT. Translating it yields CASSPGQSNTEAFF.

The V and J genes are TRBV19 and TRBJ1-4; D ambiguous. V dropped 3 bases and J dropped 7 bases, with 12 bases sitting between them. The CDR3 is made up of 14 amino acids. Germline V gene data show CDR1 as LNHDA and CDR2 as SQIVND (reference sequence). CDR3 sequence: CASSIRRDGEKLFF. The CDR3 DNA is TGTGCCAGTAGTATTAGGAGGGATGGTGAAAAACTGTTTTTT.

The chain recombines TRBV5-1 with TRBJ1-5, with 11 bases matching TRBD1. Germline V gives CDR1 SGHRS, CDR2 YFSETQ. V lost 3 bases to trimming and J lost 6 bases; unmatched junction nucleotides: 2. This CDR3 region has 14 residues. The CDR3 region has the DNA TGCGCCAGCAGCTCGGGGACAGGGGGTCAGCCCCAGCATTTT. Translating it yields CASSSGTGGQPQHF.

In DNA form, the CDR3 reads TGCAGCGTTGAACTCGGGAGCTCTGGAAACACCATATATTTT. This translates into CSVELGSSGNTIYF. The chain couples TRBV29-1 to TRBJ1-3; D is uncertain. The CDR3 runs 14 residues. The V end was cut by 2 bases, the J end by 0 bases, with 8 bases between. Germline lookup yields CDR1 SQVTM and CDR2 ANQGSEA.

This clone was seen a single time. V and J are TRBV19 and TRBJ1-1; 9 bases fit TRBD1. The length of the CDR3 is 16 residues. Trimming removed 1 base from V and 3 bases from J; junction bases left unmatched: 6. From germline, CDR1 is LNHDA and CDR2 SQIVND (reference sequence). CDR3 sequence: CASSIADRGTHTEAFF. CDR3 nucleotides: TGTGCCAGTAGTATAGCCGACAGGGGGACTCACACTGAAGCTTTCTTT.